The 4 T cell receptor beta chains in this list originate from one sample, sequenced in a study of CD8+CD57+ T cells in acquired aplastic anemia. CD8+CD57+ cell expansion had been shown by flow cytometry in patients chosen for sequencing. CDR3 and TCR beta VDJ profiling relied on genomic DNA as the template. TCRdb re-called the reads through MiXCR, storing one row per CDR3 protein. This repertoire shows approximately 80,000 distinct CDR3 sequences, around 70% found once; its top ten account for 80% to 90%. Material: sorted CD4+, CD8+, or CD8+CD57+ T cells (not recorded which) from PBMCs. These receptors originate from a human donor with aplastic anemia.

This clonotype occurred once. The CDR3 nucleotides are TGTGCCAGTAGTATAGCTGGGAGCACAGATACGCAGTATTTT. It translates to CASSIAGSTDTQYF. V gene TRBV19 combines with J gene TRBJ2-3; D unresolved. V lost 1 base and J 0 bases, leaving 5 bases between the germline ends. This CDR3 comprises 14 residues. The germline V gene has CDR1 LNHDA and CDR2 SQIVND (reference sequence).

The chain recombines TRBV7-2 with TRBJ2-5, with a weak D call TRBD1 (5 bases). Trimming shortened V by 1 base and J by 6 bases, and 6 bases separated the two germline ends. This CDR3 comprises 12 residues. The germline V gene encodes CDR1 SGHTA and CDR2 FQGNSA. The CDR3, as DNA: TGTGCCAGCAGCTTAGACAGGAAGACCCAGTACTTC. This gives the protein CASSLDRKTQYF.

The V call is TRBV7-2, the J call TRBJ2-7, with a tentative D call TRBD2 (6 bases). Trimming shortened V by 5 bases and J by 1 base, and 9 bases separated the two germline ends. The CDR3 totals 13 residues. The germline gives CDR1 SGHTA, CDR2 FQGNSA. For the CDR3, the DNA is TGTGCCAGCAGCCGTAGCGGTTCCTACGAGCAGTACTTC. It specifies CASSRSGSYEQYF.

V usage is TRBV20-1 and J usage is TRBJ2-1; no definite D call. V was pared by 2 bases and J by 2 bases, with 19 bases between. In germline, CDR1 is DFQATT, CDR2 SNEGSKA (reference sequence). The CDR3 totals 17 residues. CDR3 bases: TGCAGTGCTAGAATCGTCTCTTTGCGGAACCCCTACAATGAGCAGTTCTTC. This gives the protein CSARIVSLRNPYNEQFF.